A selection of T cell receptor beta chains follows, all from one sample in a study of monozygotic twins with inflammatory bowel disease. TCRdb reprocessed the 5' RACE reads and keeps a single row for each CDR3 protein, giving no DNA. This listing includes about 330,000 distinct CDR3 sequences. The sequencing input was blood. Receptor source: a human donor with ulcerative colitis or Crohn's disease, or a healthy co-twin of an affected twin (not recorded which). The CDR3 runs from the conserved cysteine through the conserved F or W.

V gene	J gene	CDR3 protein
TRBV6-2/TRBV6-3	TRBJ2-1	CASSQYGTKSYNEQFF
TRBV5-1	TRBJ1-4	CASSKTGEGPPGEKLFF
TRBV25-1	TRBJ2-7	CASSDDLRGAYEQYF
TRBV10-3	TRBJ1-2	CATSDRGLAGYTF
TRBV2	TRBJ2-5	CASSLLAGEDGETQYF
TRBV20-1	TRBJ2-7	CSALGRRSSYEQYF
TRBV4-3	TRBJ2-1	CASSPDFMRGGSNEQFF
TRBV10-3	TRBJ1-3	CAISETGQQNTIYF
TRBV2	TRBJ1-4	CASSYGVNDEKLFF
TRBV5-1	TRBJ2-3	CASSTLTGNTDTQYF
TRBV3-1	TRBJ2-7	CASSHHPARTSGAYEQYF
TRBV28	TRBJ1-2	CASRTGGAGYTF
TRBV12-3/TRBV12-4	TRBJ2-2	CASSPGTRMVANTGELFF
TRBV6-5	TRBJ1-1	CAISYGKAGTTEAFF
TRBV18	TRBJ2-3	CASSPGQGDTDTQYF
TRBV10-3	TRBJ1-4	CAVATTPTNEKLFF
TRBV20-1	TRBJ2-5	CSAGTGGANQETQYF
TRBV12-3/TRBV12-4	TRBJ1-3	CASSFPSGARSGNTIYF
TRBV6-1	TRBJ1-1	CASSEGGYVEAFF
TRBV15	TRBJ2-3	CATSRVGGGIADTQYF
TRBV12-3/TRBV12-4	TRBJ2-3	CASSLVLSGTDTQYF
TRBV27	TRBJ2-5	CASRGPLKETQYF